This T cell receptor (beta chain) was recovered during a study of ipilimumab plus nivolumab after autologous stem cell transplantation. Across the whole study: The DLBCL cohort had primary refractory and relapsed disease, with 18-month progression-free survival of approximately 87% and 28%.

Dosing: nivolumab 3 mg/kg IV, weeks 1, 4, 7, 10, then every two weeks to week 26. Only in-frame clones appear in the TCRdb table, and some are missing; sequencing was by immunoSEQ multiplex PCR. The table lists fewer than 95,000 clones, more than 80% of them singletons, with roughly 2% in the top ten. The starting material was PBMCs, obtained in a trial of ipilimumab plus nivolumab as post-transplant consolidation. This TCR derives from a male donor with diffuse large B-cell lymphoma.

In DNA, the CDR3 is TGCGCCAGCAAAACAGGGTCGTCTAACTATGGCTACACCTTC. This codes for CASKTGSSNYGYTF. The chain carries TRBV5-1 and TRBJ1-2; tentatively, D is TRBD1 (6 bases). CDR3 size: 14 residues. Germline CDR1 and CDR2: SGHRS and YFSETQ. Trimming cost V 6 bases and J 0 bases, with 12 bases left between them.